This entry is about one TCR beta chain. This specimen comes from a study of OX40 agonist ivuxolimab in advanced cancers. Across the study: Ivuxolimab was administered intravenously to patients at 0.01 to 10 mg/kg every 2 weeks.

From germline, CDR1 is SGHAT and CDR2 FQNNGV. The V and J ends lost 4 bases and 6 bases respectively, with 18 bases between them. The CDR3 covers 15 residues. Assay: immunoSEQ multiplex PCR; the TCRdb copy retains only in-frame clones and omits some. This sample yields about 73,000 clones, of which roughly 80% are seen a single time; approximately 2.4% belongs to the top ten. Patients with a history of autoimmune disease or on systemic immunosuppression were excluded. Sequences were derived from CD4+ or CD8+ T cells sorted from blood, sampled in a trial of the OX40 agonist ivuxolimab. V gene TRBV11-2 combines with J gene TRBJ1-2; D unresolved. The receptor was isolated from an adult with an advanced solid tumor such as melanoma, head and neck, liver or kidney cancer. The CDR3 is CASSSLRWGKNGYTF. The CDR3 nucleotides are TGTGCCAGCAGCTCGCTCAGATGGGGTAAAAATGGCTACACCTTC.